The 26 T cell receptor beta chains given below trace back to one sample, sequenced in a study of blood T cells in healthy people across ages (dated by TCRdb to about 2015). The library was generated by 5' RACE. Sequencing used an Illumina HiSeq 2500. A second PCR of about 7 to 12 cycles was run with a J-beta primer mix and a sample-barcoded 5' primer. In TCRdb, the public reads were trimmed at Q25 with fastp and aligned with MiXCR, with productive beta chains retained. CDR3 protein sequences are deduplicated, and each keeps its most common genes and DNA. A total of over 750,000 distinct CDR3 sequences appear in this sample, about 25% of them only once. The ten largest clones take up around 9.2% of the sample. This sample was also put to use in a study of T cells of mothers and their children.

Sequenced sample: blood. The receptors were gathered from a boy aged 5-17 years in good health.

This clonotype has more than one count but fewer than ten. This chain links TRBV3-1 with TRBJ2-5; D not certain. The germline V gene has CDR1 LGHDT and CDR2 YNNKEL (reference sequence). The CDR3 loop spans 14 amino acids. V lost 3 bases and J lost 2, with 10 bases in between. This CDR3 reads CASSHVQRQETQYF. CDR3 in DNA: TGTGCCAGCAGCCATGTCCAGAGGCAAGAGACCCAGTACTTC.

This clonotype has just a few counts. The rearrangement uses TRBV6-5 and TRBJ1-3; a weak D match, TRBD1 (5 bases). Germline V gives CDR1 MNHEY, CDR2 SVGAGI. V was cut by 4 bases and J by 3 bases, with 16 bases left in between. This CDR3 spans 16 amino acids. The CDR3, as DNA: TGTGCCAGCAGTTCCCGGGGGTCGTTATATGGAAACACCATATATTTT. Amino acid sequence: CASSSRGSLYGNTIYF.

The table lists this clonotype with a few counts. This chain joins TRBV6-5 and TRBJ2-5, with D unresolved. The V gene's germline CDR1 is MNHEY and CDR2 SVGAGI. This CDR3 is built from 15 residues. Trimming took 0 bases from V and 2 from J, leaving 10 bases between them. The chain's CDR3 is CASSYSMATQETQYF. DNA of the CDR3: TGTGCCAGCAGTTACTCGATGGCCACTCAAGAGACCCAGTACTTC.

This clonotype was recorded at least ten times. J is TRBJ2-5 and V is TRBV6-2 or TRBV6-3, with 9 bases that match TRBD2. V lost 7 bases, J lost 7 bases, and 13 bases stayed unmatched. Per the germline V gene, CDR1 is MNHEY and CDR2 is SVGEGT. The CDR3 spans 15 residues. CDR3 nucleotide sequence: TGTGCCAGCACCTCCGCGCGGGGGGGCTCCGTGACCCAGTACTTC. Its protein is CASTSARGGSVTQYF.

The CDR3 nucleotides read TGCGCCAGCAGCCCGACGGGGGCCACCGGGGAGCTGTTTTTT. Encoded protein: CASSPTGATGELFF. The rearrangement joins TRBV5-1 to TRBJ2-2; D tentatively fits TRBD1 or TRBD2 (6 bases each). Trimming took off 4 bases at V and 4 bases at J, with 11 bases between the two ends. The germline CDR1 and CDR2 sequences are SGHRS and YFSETQ. This CDR3 comprises 14 residues.

This chain connects TRBV10-3 to TRBJ2-6; no clear D gene. Germline values: CDR1 ENHRY, CDR2 SYGVKD. The CDR3 is made up of 14 amino acids. The germline V and J ends were trimmed by 11 bases and 2 bases, with 13 bases remaining between them. CDR3 sequence (DNA): TGTGCCTCCACGGCCGATACTGGGGCCAACGTCCTGACTTTC. This translates into CASTADTGANVLTF.

V usage is TRBV12-3 or TRBV12-4 and J usage is TRBJ1-2, with unresolved D. V was cut by 10 bases and J by 8 bases, with 11 bases left in between. This CDR3 has 10 residues. CDR3 sequence (DNA): TGTGCCACCATGGCCGGGGGCTACACCTTC. It yields the protein CATMAGGYTF.

The V and J genes are TRBV29-1 and TRBJ2-3; 7 positions agree with TRBD2. CDR3 length: 13 amino acids. The germline V gene has CDR1 SQVTM and CDR2 ANQGSEA. The trim removed 6 bases at V and 0 bases at J, leaving 3 bases unmatched. DNA for the CDR3: TGCAGCGTATCAGCGGGGAGCACAGATACGCAGTATTTT. As protein: CSVSAGSTDTQYF.

J is TRBJ1-4 and V is TRBV12-3 or TRBV12-4; D gene uncertain. The CDR3 totals 14 residues. The ends were cut back, 3 bases at V and 1 base at J, with 6 bases in the middle. CDR3 nucleotides: TGTGCCAGCAGTTTTGGGATAACTAATGAAAAACTGTTTTTT. This sequence encodes CASSFGITNEKLFF.

A few counts support this clonotype. This chain joins TRBV4-3 and TRBJ2-5; 9 positions agree with TRBD2. J lost 5 bases, V lost 0 bases, and 4 bases had no gene match. Per germline, CDR1 LGHNA and CDR2 YSLEER. The CDR3 spans 15 residues. The CDR3 bases are TGCGCCAGCAGCCAAGATTATGCGGGAGGGGAGACCCAGTACTTC. It is translated as CASSQDYAGGETQYF.

This clonotype was detected only a few times. The chain carries TRBV7-2 and TRBJ2-5; TRBD1 matches at 7 bases. This CDR3 contains 14 residues. Germline CDR1 SGHTA, CDR2 FQGNSA. V was clipped by 4 bases and J by 3 bases; unmatched bases: 5. This CDR3 reads CASSSDDREETQYF. The CDR3 DNA reads TGTGCCAGCAGCTCCGACGACAGGGAAGAGACCCAGTACTTC.

CDR3 sequence reads: CSASAPGGEKLFF. The CDR3 DNA reads as TGCAGTGCTTCGGCCCCAGGGGGGGAAAAACTGTTTTTT. The rearrangement links TRBV20-1 to TRBJ1-4, with 7 bases that match TRBD1. From germline, CDR1 is DFQATT and CDR2 SNEGSKA (reference sequence). The CDR3 spans 13 residues. The V and J ends lost 5 bases and 8 bases, in that order; junction bases with no gene match: 8.

The chain joins TRBV4-2 to TRBJ2-5, with 7 bases lining up with TRBD2. V lost 0 bases and J lost 0; bases outside the gene matches: 4. The CDR3 runs 16 residues. Germline loops: CDR1 LGHNA, CDR2 YNFKEQ. As DNA, the CDR3 is TGTGCCAGCAGCCAAGATGGGGGGGGACACCAAGAGACCCAGTACTTC. It yields the protein CASSQDGGGHQETQYF.

The rearrangement joins TRBV4-2 to TRBJ1-1, with D tentatively TRBD1 (5 bases). The ends were cut back, 1 base at V and 8 bases at J, with 8 bases in the middle. This CDR3 has 12 amino acids. CDR1 is LGHNA and CDR2 is YNFKEQ in the germline V gene. CDR3 DNA: TGTGCCAGCAGCCAAGTCGGGGGGGAAGCTTTCTTT. It specifies CASSQVGGEAFF.

This clonotype has only a few counts. J is TRBJ2-1 and V is TRBV20-1, with 9 bases matching TRBD2. The DNA end is a closer match to TRBJ2-7, so the J assignment may be wrong. Germline V lookup: CDR1 DFQATT, CDR2 SNEGSKA (reference sequence). The CDR3 is made up of 15 amino acids. The CDR3 nucleotides read TGCAGTGCTAGAGATCTGGCGGGGGGGCCCAACGAGCAGTACTTC. Translating gives CSARDLAGGPNEQYF.

This clonotype was detected many times. CDR3 amino acids: CASSRQGSYNEQFF. The DNA of the CDR3 is TGTGCCAGCAGCCGACAGGGCTCCTACAATGAGCAGTTCTTC. This sequence joins TRBV6-1 and TRBJ2-1, with TRBD1 matching 7 bases. Per germline, CDR1 MNHNS and CDR2 SASEGT. The CDR3 totals 14 residues. Losses at the gene ends were 6 bases for V and 0 bases for J; bases not matched to a gene: 2.

J is TRBJ1-1 and V is TRBV6-5; the D gene is possibly TRBD1 (6 bases). The V end was cut by 6 bases, the J end by 3 bases, with 14 bases between. Germline V gives CDR1 MNHEY, CDR2 SVGAGI. The CDR3 has 14 residues. CDR3 sequence: CASSLRQADTEAFF. As DNA, the CDR3 is TGTGCCAGCAGCCTTCGACAGGCTGACACTGAAGCTTTCTTT.

This clonotype showed up just a few times. The CDR3 here is CASSRDRITTNEKLFF. CDR3 DNA sequence: TGTGCCAGCAGCCGAGACAGGATTACAACTAATGAAAAACTGTTTTTT. The chain is built from TRBV25-1 and TRBJ1-4, with a possible D match to TRBD1 (6 bases). The CDR3 is made up of 16 amino acids. Germline V lookup: CDR1 MGHDK, CDR2 SYGVNS. V lost 6 bases to trimming and J lost 0 bases, with 14 bases between them.

A few counts support this clonotype. V gene TRBV7-2 combines with J gene TRBJ1-6; no clear D. Germline loops: CDR1 SGHTA, CDR2 FQGNSA. CDR3 length: 13 amino acids. The germline V and J ends were trimmed by 4 bases and 10 bases, with 11 bases remaining between them. In DNA form, the CDR3 reads TGTGCCAGCAGCTCGCCCGTAAGGTCACCCCTCCACTTT. The encoded protein is CASSSPVRSPLHF.

This sequence joins TRBV18 and TRBJ1-2; no clear D. The germline V gene encodes CDR1 KGHSH and CDR2 LQKENI. The V end was cut by 3 bases, the J end by 11 bases, with 13 bases between. The CDR3 is 12 amino acids. The CDR3, as DNA: TGTGCCAGCTCACCCGGGTCTACGGGGTACACCTTC. Translating it yields CASSPGSTGYTF. The complete variable domain, with remaining parts taken from reference TRBV18 and TRBJ1-2, reads NAGVMQNPRHLVRRRGQEARLRCSPMKGHSHVYWYRQLPEEGLKFMVYLQKENIIDESGMPKERFSAEFPKEGPSILRIQQVVRGDSAAYFCASSPGSTGYTFGSGTRLTVV.

The chain combines TRBV28 with TRBJ2-5, with D perhaps matching TRBD1 or TRBD2 (6 bases each). CDR1 is MDHEN and CDR2 is SYDVKM in the germline V gene. The CDR3 consists of 13 residues. V was cut by 6 bases and J by 4 bases, with 12 bases left in between. CDR3 in amino acids: CASRVGGSETQYF. In DNA form, the CDR3 reads TGTGCCAGCAGGGTCGGGGGCTCAGAGACCCAGTACTTC.

The V call is TRBV4-3, the J call TRBJ2-1; TRBD2 aligns across 8 bases. J lost 3 bases, V lost 1 base, and 11 bases had no gene match. The CDR3 consists of 18 residues. The germline gives CDR1 LGHNA, CDR2 YSLEER. The CDR3 DNA sequence: TGCGCCAGCAGCCAAGTACTGAGCGGGGGTACCTACTACAATGAGCAGTTCTTC. This codes for CASSQVLSGGTYYNEQFF.

V and J are TRBV3-1 and TRBJ2-2; a possible D gene is TRBD2 (5 bases). The V gene's germline CDR1 is LGHDT and CDR2 YNNKEL (reference sequence). The CDR3 length is 16 residues. Trimming left V 0 bases short and J 5 bases short, with 13 bases between. CDR3 residues: CASSQDWTDPTGELFF. Here the CDR3 DNA reads TGTGCCAGCAGCCAAGATTGGACTGATCCTACCGGGGAGCTGTTTTTT.

This clonotype has more than one count but fewer than ten. V is TRBV9 and J is TRBJ2-2; maybe TRBD1 (6 bases). The V gene lost 4 bases and the J gene lost 0 bases, with 13 bases spanning the gap. The CDR3 has 16 residues. Germline V gene lookup returns CDR1 SGDLS and CDR2 YYNGEE. The CDR3 bases are TGTGCCAGCAGCCCCAGCTGGGGGCCGAACACCGGGGAGCTGTTTTTT. Translated, it gives CASSPSWGPNTGELFF.

In its sample, this clonotype was seen a few times. This chain connects TRBV3-1 to TRBJ2-1, with TRBD2 matching over 10 bases. This CDR3 has 17 amino acids. Germline loops: CDR1 LGHDT, CDR2 YNNKEL (reference sequence). The V segment lost 0 bases and the J segment 8 bases; nucleotides outside the gene matches: 10. DNA of the CDR3: TGTGCCAGCAGCCAAGATCTTGCTAGCGGGAGATTAGATGAGCAGTTCTTC. Its translation is CASSQDLASGRLDEQFF.

CDR3 residues: CASSPLQTLNTEAFF. The CDR3 DNA is TGTGCCAGCTCACCACTGCAGACCTTGAACACTGAAGCTTTCTTT. The chain recombines TRBV18 with TRBJ1-1; D not certain. V shed 1 base and J shed 0 bases, with 9 bases lying between them. CDR1 is KGHSH and CDR2 is LQKENI in the germline V gene. The CDR3 extends over 15 amino acids.